This T cell receptor beta chain is drawn from a study of siplizumab effects on memory and regulatory T cells. General study points: Mappable alloreactive CD4+ clones averaged about 74% Treg-derived with siplizumab versus 26.9% in controls.

Concerning this clone itself: Its antigen is unknown.

Using immunoSEQ multiplex PCR, the repertoire was profiled, and TCRdb retains in-frame clones only, with some absent. The sample contains about 120,000 clones, just under 95% of which appear only once. Sequenced material: CD4+ T cells sorted from blood. The receptor comes from a human donor in good health.

The CDR3 nucleotides are TGTGCCAGCAGTGAAAGGCGGGTAGGGGATCAGCCCCAGCATTTT. The encoded protein is CASSERRVGDQPQHF. V is TRBV2 and J is TRBJ1-5; D perhaps matches TRBD1 (5 bases). Per germline, CDR1 SNHLY and CDR2 FYNNEI. The CDR3 sequence is 15 residues long. Trimming took off 2 bases at V and 5 bases at J, with 13 bases between the two ends. The whole variable domain, remainder taken from reference TRBV2 and TRBJ1-5, is EPEVTQTPSHQVTQMGQEVILRCVPISNHLYFYWYRQILGQKVEFLVSFYNNEISEKSEIFDDQFSVERPDGSNFTLKIRSTKLEDSAMYFCASSERRVGDQPQHFGDGTRLSIL.